This T cell receptor (beta chain) derives from a study of early T cells in non-severe SARS-CoV-2 infection. About the research overall: Sequencing input comprised bulk RNA from unsorted whole blood; chain pairing was not available.

Germline lookup yields CDR1 SQVTM and CDR2 ANQGSEA. The CDR3 loop spans 11 amino acids. Trimming shortened V by 4 bases and J by 3 bases, and 4 bases separated the two germline ends. TCRdb itself ran the 5' RACE reads through MiXCR, one entry per CDR3 protein. Of about 60,000 distinct CDR3 sequences in the sample, over 7.5% were seen once. J is TRBJ1-3 and V is TRBV29-1; D remains unclear. Sequences were obtained from whole blood. This clonotype was obtained from an adult who was a healthcare worker with PCR-confirmed SARS-CoV-2 infection or an uninfected control (not recorded which). CDR3 in DNA: TGCAGCGTTGTAGGTGGAAACACCATATATTTT. As protein: CSVVGGNTIYF. Full variable domain (rest looked up from reference TRBV29-1 and TRBJ1-3): SAVISQKPSRDICQRGTSLTIQCQVDSQVTMMFWYRQQPGQSLTLIATANQGSEATYESGFVIDKFPISRPNLTFSTLTVSNMSPEDSSIYLCSVVGGNTIYFGEGSWLTVV.